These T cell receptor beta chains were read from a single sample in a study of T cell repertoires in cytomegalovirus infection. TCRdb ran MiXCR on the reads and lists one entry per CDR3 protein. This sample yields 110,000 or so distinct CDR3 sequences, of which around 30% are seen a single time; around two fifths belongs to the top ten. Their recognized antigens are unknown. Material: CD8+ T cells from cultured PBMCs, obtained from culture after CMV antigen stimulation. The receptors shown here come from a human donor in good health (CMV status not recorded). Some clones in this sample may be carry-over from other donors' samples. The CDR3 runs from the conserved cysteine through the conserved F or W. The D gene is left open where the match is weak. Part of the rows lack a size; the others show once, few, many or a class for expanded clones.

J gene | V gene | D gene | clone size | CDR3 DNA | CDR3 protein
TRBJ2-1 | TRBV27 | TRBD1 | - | TGTGCCAGCACCCCATCCGGGACAGGGGGTGTTGAGCAGTTCTTC | CASTPSGTGGVEQFF
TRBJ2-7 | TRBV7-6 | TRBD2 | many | TGTGCCAGCAGCCAAGGACTAGTTGATGAGCAGTACTTC | CASSQGLVDEQYF
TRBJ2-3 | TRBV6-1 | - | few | TGTGCCAGCAGTGACATGGCAGAATGGGAGTATTTT | CASSDMAEWEYF
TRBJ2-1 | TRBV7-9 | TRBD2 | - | TGTGCCAGCAGCCCGGGACTAGCGGGGGGGTGGTCCTACAATGAGCAGTTCTTC | CASSPGLAGGWSYNEQFF
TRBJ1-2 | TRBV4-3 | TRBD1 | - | TGCGCCAGCAGCCAAGATCGAGACAGGGTGTATGGCTACACCTTC | CASSQDRDRVYGYTF
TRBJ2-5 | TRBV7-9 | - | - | TGTGCCAGCTCAGGCGACATACGCTACAGGGAGACCCAGTACTTC | CASSGDIRYRETQYF
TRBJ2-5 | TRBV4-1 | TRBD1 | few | TGCGCCAGCAGCCCCTATTTTCTTCGGAGACAGGGGCAAGAGACCCAGTACTTC | CASSPYFLRRQGQETQYF
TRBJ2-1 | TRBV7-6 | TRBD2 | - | TGTGCCAGCAGCCACCGGGGGGGTGTAACCGGACACAATGAGCAGTTCTTC | CASSHRGGVTGHNEQFF
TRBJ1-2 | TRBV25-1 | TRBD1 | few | TGTGCCAGCAGTGACGGTTCTGGGACAGGGTACTATGGCTACACCTTC | CASSDGSGTGYYGYTF
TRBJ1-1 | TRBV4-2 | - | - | TGTGCCAGCGTCCAGGAGGCTCGGTCTTACACTGAAGCTTTCTTT | CASVQEARSYTEAFF
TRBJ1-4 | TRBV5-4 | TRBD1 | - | TGTGCCAGCAGCCCGGGGACAGCCGATAATGAAAAACTGTTTTTT | CASSPGTADNEKLFF
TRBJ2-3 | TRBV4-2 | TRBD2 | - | TGTGCCAGCAGCCAAGACTTCCCTGGCACTAGCGGGACCGGCACAGATACGCAGTATTTT | CASSQDFPGTSGTGTDTQYF
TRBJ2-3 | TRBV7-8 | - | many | TGTGCCAGCAGCTTAGCTTCAGGGACTAGCACAGATACGCAGTATTTT | CASSLASGTSTDTQYF
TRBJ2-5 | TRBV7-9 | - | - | TGTGCCAGCAGCTTAGCGGGGATACAAGAGACCCAGTACTTC | CASSLAGIQETQYF
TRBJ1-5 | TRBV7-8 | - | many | TGTGCCAGCAGCTTAGAAAGGGTAGTAGGGCAGCCCCAGCATTTT | CASSLERVVGQPQHF
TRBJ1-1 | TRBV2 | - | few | TGTGCCACCGCCTTTAACACAGCCTTGAACACTGAAGCTTTCTTT | CATAFNTALNTEAFF
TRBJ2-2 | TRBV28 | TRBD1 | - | TGTGCCAGCAGTTCCACAGGGGTGAGCTTAGTAGCCGGGGAGCTGTTTTTT | CASSSTGVSLVAGELFF
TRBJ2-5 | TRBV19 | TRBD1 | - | TGTGCCAGTAGTATAGGGACAGGGGTCCACCAAGAGACCCAGTACTTC | CASSIGTGVHQETQYF
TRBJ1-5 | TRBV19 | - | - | TGTGCCAGTAGTCATATCGGGAGGGGGAATCAGCCCCAGCATTTT | CASSHIGRGNQPQHF
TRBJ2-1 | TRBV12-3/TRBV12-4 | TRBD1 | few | TGTGCCAGCAGTCCCCGGGACAGGGCGGAATGGGAGCAGTTCTTC | CASSPRDRAEWEQFF
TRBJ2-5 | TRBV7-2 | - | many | TGTGCCAGCAGCTTAAATGTGGCTTCGCGGGAGACCCAGTACTTC | CASSLNVASRETQYF
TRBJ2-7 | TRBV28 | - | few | TGTGCCAGCAAGGGTGGAGGTGGTTACTCCTACGAGCAGTACTTC | CASKGGGGYSYEQYF
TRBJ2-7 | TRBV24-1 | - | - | TGTGCCACCAGTGATTCACAGGCCCCGAACTCCTACGAGCAGTACTTC | CATSDSQAPNSYEQYF
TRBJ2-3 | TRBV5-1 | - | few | TGCGCCAGCAGACTTTCAGGGGTTACAGATACGCAGTATTTT | CASRLSGVTDTQYF
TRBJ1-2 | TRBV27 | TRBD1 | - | TGTGCCAGCAGTGTCGACGGGGGCAGGGGGCTAAGTGGCTACACCTTC | CASSVDGGRGLSGYTF
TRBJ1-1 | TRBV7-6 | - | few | TGTGCCAGCAGCTTAGCGGCGGAGAACACTGAAGCTTTCTTT | CASSLAAENTEAFF
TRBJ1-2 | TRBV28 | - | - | TGTGCCAGCAGTGGACAGCTAGCTAACTATGGCTACACCTTC | CASSGQLANYGYTF
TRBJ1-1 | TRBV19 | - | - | TGTGCCAGTAGTAGGGCGGAGAACACTGAAGCTTTCTTT | CASSRAENTEAFF
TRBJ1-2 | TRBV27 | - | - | TGTGCCAGCAGTTTAACCCGGTACGACTATGGCTACACCTTC | CASSLTRYDYGYTF
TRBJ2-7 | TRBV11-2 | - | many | TGTGCCAGCAAGGGCCGACACTACGAGCAGTACTTC | CASKGRHYEQYF
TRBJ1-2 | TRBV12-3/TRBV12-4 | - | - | TGTGCCAGCACTGAGGGGGGCTATGGCTACACCTTC | CASTEGGYGYTF
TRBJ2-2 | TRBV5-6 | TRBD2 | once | TGTGCCAGCAGCTTGGCTGGCGGGGGGAACACCGGGGAGCTGTTTTTT | CASSLAGGGNTGELFF
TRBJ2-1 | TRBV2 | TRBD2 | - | TGTGCCTTCCCGACTAGCACGAATGAGCAGTTCTTC | CAFPTSTNEQFF
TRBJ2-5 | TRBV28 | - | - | TGTGCCAGCAGTTTTTTCGAGTCTGAACAGACCCAGTACTTC | CASSFFESEQTQYF
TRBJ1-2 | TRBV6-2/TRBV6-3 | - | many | TGTGCCAGCAGCTCCGGACACTCCTATGGCTACACCTTC | CASSSGHSYGYTF
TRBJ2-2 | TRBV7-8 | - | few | TGTGCCAGCAGCTTACGGGGCAGGGGTGGCACCGGGGAGCTGTTTTTT | CASSLRGRGGTGELFF
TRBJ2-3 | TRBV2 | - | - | TGTGCCAGCAAAGGGGTGGCCCGTAGCACAGATACGCAGTATTTT | CASKGVARSTDTQYF
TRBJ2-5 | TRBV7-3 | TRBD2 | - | TGTGCCAGCAGCCCGGGCGGGGGGCCTCAAGAGACCCAGTACTTC | CASSPGGGPQETQYF
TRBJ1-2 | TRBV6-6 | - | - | TGTGCCAGCAGTTACGGGGTTAATGCGGATGGCTACACCTTC | CASSYGVNADGYTF
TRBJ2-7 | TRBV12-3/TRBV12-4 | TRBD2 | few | TGTGCCAGCAGTTCAGGACTAGCGGGGAAGCAGTACTTC | CASSSGLAGKQYF
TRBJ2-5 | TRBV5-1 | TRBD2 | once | TGCGCCAGCAGCTCGCACGTAGCGGGAGGACAAGAGACCCAGTACTTC | CASSSHVAGGQETQYF
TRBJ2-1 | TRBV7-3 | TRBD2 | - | TGTGCCAGCAGCTCGACTAGCGGGGGGGCTGCCTATGAGCAGTTCTTC | CASSSTSGGAAYEQFF
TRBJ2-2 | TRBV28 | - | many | TGTGCCGGAAGAACGGGGCAGGTCACCGGGGAGCTGTTTTTT | CAGRTGQVTGELFF
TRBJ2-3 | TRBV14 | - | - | TGTGCCAGCAGCCAATACCTCTTTTCAGGAGGCCGGGTCCCCGGCACAGATACGCAGTATTTT | CASSQYLFSGGRVPGTDTQYF
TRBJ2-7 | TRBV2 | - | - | TGTGCCAGCACCCATGGCCTATTCCCCTACGAGCAGTACTTC | CASTHGLFPYEQYF
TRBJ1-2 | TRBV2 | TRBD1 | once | TGTGCCAGCAAATCAGGGGGCAGGGTCTATGGCTACACCTTC | CASKSGGRVYGYTF
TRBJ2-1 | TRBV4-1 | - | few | TGCGCCAGCAGCCAAGATTCCTACAATGAGCAGTTCTTC | CASSQDSYNEQFF
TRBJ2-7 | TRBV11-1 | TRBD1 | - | TGTGCCAGCAGCCCTCTCGGACAGGATTTCTACGAGCAGTACTTC | CASSPLGQDFYEQYF
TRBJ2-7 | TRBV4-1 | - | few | TGCGCCAGCAGCCAAGGGACCCAGGGAGGTGGGGACGAGCAGTACTTC | CASSQGTQGGGDEQYF
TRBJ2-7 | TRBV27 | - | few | TGTGCCAGCACTTTAAAGGGTGCGTCGGGGAACGAGCAGTACTTC | CASTLKGASGNEQYF
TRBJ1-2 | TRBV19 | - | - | TGTGCCAGTATAGAGGGGTCCTCGGTTGGCTACACCTTC | CASIEGSSVGYTF
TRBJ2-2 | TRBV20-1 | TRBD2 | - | TGCAGTGCTAGAGATCACTCTATAGGGACTAGTGGTTCCGGGGAGCTGTTTTTT | CSARDHSIGTSGSGELFF
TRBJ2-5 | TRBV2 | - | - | TGTGCCAGCAGGGACAGTAGCCAAGAGACCCAGTACTTC | CASRDSSQETQYF
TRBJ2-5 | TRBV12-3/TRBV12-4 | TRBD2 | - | TGTGCCAGCAGTAGACTCGGACTAGCGCAAGAGACCCAGTACTTC | CASSRLGLAQETQYF
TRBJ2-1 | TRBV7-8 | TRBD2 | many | TGTGCCAGCAGCCCGCGCCCTAGCGGGGGTTACAATGAGCAGTTCTTC | CASSPRPSGGYNEQFF